The source of this TCR beta chain is a study of CD8 T cells in ankylosing spondylitis. The study's findings and limits: Ankylosing spondylitis blood appeared to be characterized by a TCR beta motif of several highly homologous variants. In peripheral blood, disease-linked CD8+ clones occurred at relatively low frequencies. Matched synovial fluid from ankylosing spondylitis patients was reported to be enriched for disease-linked clones.

The CDR3 is 12 amino acids. V was trimmed by 4 bases and J by 4 bases, leaving 7 bases between them. Germline V gene sequence: CDR1 SGHTA, CDR2 FQGNSA. Library preparation for TCR beta used quantitative 5'-RACE with molecular barcodes. TCRdb reprocessed the 5' RACE reads with MiXCR, giving one entry per CDR3 protein. The sample includes 220,000 or so distinct CDR3 sequences, 8% to 11% seen only once; the top ten take roughly 23%. This clonotype was detected many times. No antigen is known for it. V gene TRBV7-2 combines with J gene TRBJ2-5; D gene unclear. This sequence originates from a male donor with ankylosing spondylitis or in good health (not recorded which). The sample taken for sequencing was blood, either unsorted or a sorted T cell fraction (not recorded which). CDR3 in amino acids: CASSYGVETQYF. The CDR3 DNA follows: TGTGCCAGCAGCTATGGCGTAGAGACCCAGTACTTC. Full variable domain (remainder filled in from reference TRBV7-2 and TRBJ2-5): GAGVSQSPSNKVTEKGKDVELRCDPISGHTALYWYRQSLGQGLEFLIYFQGNSAPDKSGLPSDRFSAERTGGSVSTLTIQRTQQEDSAVYLCASSYGVETQYFGPGTRLLVL.